Shown below are 10 T cell receptor beta chains from a single sample sequenced in a study of blood T cells in healthy people across ages. A sample-barcoded 5' primer and a J-beta primer mix were used in a second PCR of about 7 to 12 cycles. In TCRdb, the 5' RACE reads were re-called with MiXCR into one record per CDR3 protein. The table includes about 680,000 distinct CDR3 sequences, more than 40% detected once. Input material: blood. These receptors all stem from a woman between 55 and 75 years old in good health.

Only a few counts were recorded for this clonotype. The V and J genes are TRBV28 and TRBJ2-4, with 9 bases that match TRBD1. The J call could be wrong; TRBJ2-7 is a better fit for the DNA end. Per the germline V gene, CDR1 is MDHEN and CDR2 is SYDVKM. CDR3 size: 15 residues. The CDR3 DNA sequence: TGTGCCAGCGGCTCACCGGGACAGGGTTTTCGCGAGCAGTACTTC. This encodes CASGSPGQGFREQYF.

This rearrangement joins TRBV20-1 to TRBJ2-5; 10 positions agree with TRBD2. CDR1 is DFQATT and CDR2 is SNEGSKA in the germline V gene (reference sequence). The CDR3 covers 16 residues. Trimming took 4 bases from V and 1 from J; bases not matched to a gene: 9. CDR3 bases: TGCAGTGCTAACCTCTTACTAGCGGGAATCCAAGAGACCCAGTACTTC. Its translation is CSANLLLAGIQETQYF.

This rearrangement joins TRBV5-6 to TRBJ2-7; D remains ambiguous. Per the germline V gene, CDR1 is SGHDT and CDR2 is YYEEEE. The ends were cut back, 0 bases at V and 2 bases at J, with 6 bases in the middle. The CDR3 has 13 amino acids. The CDR3 spells CASSLEQTYEQYF. As DNA, the CDR3 is TGTGCCAGCAGCTTGGAACAGACCTACGAGCAGTACTTC.

The chain has TRBV24-1 and TRBJ2-1, with D maybe TRBD1 (5 bases). CDR3 size: 18 residues. CDR1 and CDR2 from the germline V gene are KGHDR and SFDVKD. Trimming stripped 6 bases from V and 1 base from J, with 21 bases between. The CDR3 DNA follows: TGTGCCACCAGTCATGGGCAGAAGGGGCGGCCATCCTACAATGAGCAGTTCTTC. It is translated as CATSHGQKGRPSYNEQFF.

The rearrangement uses TRBV27 and TRBJ2-4, with 9 nucleotides matching TRBD2. The DNA end lines up better with TRBJ2-7; the J call may be wrong. The CDR3 spans 15 residues. CDR1 MNHEY and CDR2 SMNVEV come from the germline V gene (reference sequence). This CDR3 reads CACKPGGTSYHEQYF. The DNA for the CDR3 is TGTGCCTGCAAACCGGGGGGGACTAGCTACCACGAGCAGTACTTC.

This chain connects TRBV7-3 to TRBJ2-1, with 13 bases matching TRBD2. After removal of 0 bases from V and 12 bases from J, the junction contained 14 bases not matched to a gene. The CDR3 loop spans 18 amino acids. CDR1 is SGHTA, CDR2 FQGTGA, per germline. CDR3 sequence: CASSLTGPTSGRAKGQFF. The DNA for the CDR3 is TGTGCCAGCAGCTTAACTGGCCCCACTAGCGGGAGGGCGAAGGGGCAGTTCTTC.

This clonotype was seen many times. The rearrangement links TRBV7-2 to TRBJ2-3; D not resolved. The V end was cut by 3 bases, the J end by 11 bases, with 12 bases between. The germline V gene has CDR1 SGHTA and CDR2 FQGNSA. CDR3 length: 12 residues. CDR3 sequence (DNA): TGTGCCAGCAGCTTCCCCAAGCGTAAGCAGTATTTT. This gives the protein CASSFPKRKQYF.

This sequence joins TRBV29-1 and TRBJ2-1, with TRBD2 matching over 9 bases. Germline lookup yields CDR1 SQVTM and CDR2 ANQGSEA. The CDR3 has 14 amino acids. After removal of 5 bases from V and 10 bases from J, the junction contained 12 bases not matched to a gene. CDR3 bases: TGCAGCGTTCAGGGCCTTCCTAGCGGGAAAGAGCAGTTCTTC. Amino acid sequence: CSVQGLPSGKEQFF.

This clonotype was counted only a few times. V gene TRBV28 combines with J gene TRBJ1-2; D uncertain. Trimming pared 6 bases from V and 1 base from J, leaving 9 bases between. From germline, CDR1 is MDHEN and CDR2 SYDVKM. This CDR3 has 13 residues. The CDR3 loop reads CASSLSDNYGYTF. DNA for the CDR3: TGTGCCAGCAGCCTCAGTGATAACTATGGCTACACCTTC.

This chain joins TRBV3-1 and TRBJ2-4; D call uncertain. The V end was cut by 1 base, the J end by 6 bases, with 7 bases between. From germline, CDR1 is LGHDT and CDR2 YNNKEL (reference sequence). This CDR3 has 13 residues. The CDR3 bases are TGTGCCAGCAGCCAAGGGCAAGGAAACATTCAGTACTTC. Encoded protein: CASSQGQGNIQYF.